This T cell receptor (beta chain) was captured by sequencing in a study of blood T cell repertoires in COVID-19. This table comes from immunoSEQ multiplex PCR, and its TCRdb copy is limited to in-frame clones, with some not included. The data contain about 240,000 clones, approximately 90% of them seen just once; the ten biggest clones take up more than 3.5%. The germline V gene encodes CDR1 SGDLS and CDR2 YYNGEE. After removal of 7 bases from V and 6 bases from J, the junction contained 12 bases not matched to a gene. The CDR3 contains 15 residues. Which cohort a participant joined came from the clinical history participants gave. There are a few counts of this clone.

This sequence originates from a woman between 25 and 40 years old who had recovered from COVID-19. Specimen: PBMCs or T cells enriched from blood (not recorded which). The V call is TRBV9, the J call TRBJ1-1, with 10 bases fitting TRBD1. The CDR3 spells CASGGTGAKGAEAFF. CDR3 bases: TGTGCCAGCGGGGGGACAGGGGCGAAAGGGGCTGAAGCTTTCTTT.